A selection of T cell receptor beta chains follows, all from one sample in a study of shared clonotypes between healthy human individuals. Using immunoSEQ multiplex PCR, the repertoire was profiled, and TCRdb retains in-frame clones only, with some absent. The data hold roughly 2.5 million clones, with about 92% observed a single time. The source material was naive CD4+ T cells sorted from blood. These receptors were obtained from a young man in good health. Both conserved end residues are part of each CDR3. A D gene is named only where the DNA matches it firmly. Size is stated for part of the rows, as once, few or many counts, or as a class when the clone is expanded.

d_call: -
j_call: TRBJ1-4
v_call: TRBV7-6
clone_size: -
cdr3_nt: TGTGCCAGCAGCCCCTTACAGCTAACTAATGAAAAACTGTTTTTT
cdr3_aa: CASSPLQLTNEKLFF

d_call: -
j_call: TRBJ2-7
v_call: TRBV27
clone_size: -
cdr3_nt: TGTGCCAGCAGTTTATCGAAGTCATCTGGGGCGCAGTACTTC
cdr3_aa: CASSLSKSSGAQYF

d_call: -
j_call: TRBJ2-2
v_call: TRBV5-1
clone_size: -
cdr3_nt: TGCGCCAGCAGCTTGGACAGGGTGGGCACCGGGGAGCTGTTTTTT
cdr3_aa: CASSLDRVGTGELFF

d_call: TRBD2
j_call: TRBJ2-1
v_call: TRBV7-2
clone_size: -
cdr3_nt: TGTGCCAGCAGCCGCGTAGGTAGCGGGGGTTACAATGAGCAGTTCTTC
cdr3_aa: CASSRVGSGGYNEQFF

d_call: -
j_call: TRBJ1-1
v_call: TRBV5-6
clone_size: once
cdr3_nt: TGTGCCAGCAGCTTGCCTGCCGACACTGAAGCTTTCTTT
cdr3_aa: CASSLPADTEAFF

d_call: -
j_call: TRBJ2-2
v_call: TRBV6-5
clone_size: -
cdr3_nt: TGTGCCAGTAGAGGGGGCACCGGGGAGCTGTTTTTT
cdr3_aa: CASRGGTGELFF

d_call: -
j_call: TRBJ2-2
v_call: TRBV11-3
clone_size: -
cdr3_nt: TGTGCCAGCAGCTTAGCATCGTGGGACGGGGAGCTGTTTTTT
cdr3_aa: CASSLASWDGELFF

d_call: -
j_call: TRBJ2-2
v_call: TRBV19
clone_size: -
cdr3_nt: TGTGCCAGTAGGGGAGTGAGGACCGGGGAGCTGTTTTTT
cdr3_aa: CASRGVRTGELFF

d_call: -
j_call: TRBJ2-3
v_call: TRBV4-3
clone_size: -
cdr3_nt: TGCGCCAGCAGCCCCCGGGTTCCCAGGGCCCGCACAGATACGCAGTATTTT
cdr3_aa: CASSPRVPRARTDTQYF

d_call: -
j_call: TRBJ2-7
v_call: TRBV6-5
clone_size: -
cdr3_nt: TGTGCCAGCAGTTACTCGGGGCTATCCTACGAGCAGTACTTC
cdr3_aa: CASSYSGLSYEQYF

d_call: -
j_call: TRBJ1-2
v_call: TRBV18
clone_size: once
cdr3_nt: TGTGCCAGCTCACCAGGGCCGGGGAACTATGGCTACACCTTC
cdr3_aa: CASSPGPGNYGYTF

d_call: -
j_call: TRBJ2-3
v_call: TRBV7-2
clone_size: -
cdr3_nt: TGTGCCAGCTCCGAAACGGGAGTGGCAGATACGCAGTATTTT
cdr3_aa: CASSETGVADTQYF

d_call: -
j_call: TRBJ2-1
v_call: TRBV21-1
clone_size: -
cdr3_nt: TGTGCCAGCAGCCCTACGGACAGGGAAGCCTACAATGAGCAGTTCTTC
cdr3_aa: CASSPTDREAYNEQFF

d_call: TRBD1
j_call: TRBJ1-2
v_call: TRBV5-1
clone_size: -
cdr3_nt: TGCGCCAGCAGCTTGGGACAGGGGAGGTATGGCTACACCTTC
cdr3_aa: CASSLGQGRYGYTF

d_call: TRBD1
j_call: TRBJ2-4
v_call: TRBV18
clone_size: -
cdr3_nt: TGTGCCAGCTCACCGGCGGGACAGGGAAACATTCAGTACTTC
cdr3_aa: CASSPAGQGNIQYF

d_call: -
j_call: TRBJ2-1
v_call: TRBV5-6
clone_size: -
cdr3_nt: TGTGCCAGCAGCTTGATTGGTCTAGCGAGGGATGAGCAGTTCTTC
cdr3_aa: CASSLIGLARDEQFF

d_call: -
j_call: TRBJ2-1
v_call: TRBV5-6
clone_size: -
cdr3_nt: TGTGCCAGCAGCCTAGACAGGCGCTCCTACAATGAGCAGTTCTTC
cdr3_aa: CASSLDRRSYNEQFF

d_call: -
j_call: TRBJ2-1
v_call: TRBV19
clone_size: once
cdr3_nt: TGTGCCAGTAGTAGTAGAAGCAATGAGCAGTTCTTC
cdr3_aa: CASSSRSNEQFF

d_call: -
j_call: TRBJ2-1
v_call: TRBV6-5
clone_size: -
cdr3_nt: TGTGCCAGCAGTTACTCGACCGGGAGTAATGAGCAGTTCTTC
cdr3_aa: CASSYSTGSNEQFF

d_call: -
j_call: TRBJ1-2
v_call: TRBV6-1
clone_size: -
cdr3_nt: TGTGCCAGCAGGGCTGAAGTCGGGCCAGGAGGCTACACCTTC
cdr3_aa: CASRAEVGPGGYTF

d_call: -
j_call: TRBJ2-5
v_call: TRBV9
clone_size: -
cdr3_nt: TGTGCCAGCGGCCCAGGGTTCCAAGAGACCCAGTACTTC
cdr3_aa: CASGPGFQETQYF

d_call: -
j_call: TRBJ1-3
v_call: TRBV5-4
clone_size: -
cdr3_nt: TGTGCCAGCAGTTTGGACACCTCTGGAAACACCATATATTTT
cdr3_aa: CASSLDTSGNTIYF

d_call: TRBD1
j_call: TRBJ1-5
v_call: TRBV5-1
clone_size: -
cdr3_nt: TGCGCCAGCAGCTTGACAGGGGATCAGCCCCAGCATTTT
cdr3_aa: CASSLTGDQPQHF

d_call: TRBD2
j_call: TRBJ2-3
v_call: TRBV6-1
clone_size: -
cdr3_nt: TGTGCCAGCAGTGGGAACATAGCGGGGGGGCCCACAGATACGCAGTATTTT
cdr3_aa: CASSGNIAGGPTDTQYF

d_call: -
j_call: TRBJ2-5
v_call: TRBV19
clone_size: once
cdr3_nt: TGTGCCAGTAGTATAGGGGGGAAGCGCAAAGAGACCCAGTACTTC
cdr3_aa: CASSIGGKRKETQYF